One TCR beta chain is described in this entry. There is no known antigen for this receptor. Base qualities are not recorded, but no much larger clone differs from it by a single base. This record comes from a study of OX40 agonist ivuxolimab in advanced cancers. The study in broad terms: Ivuxolimab, which targeted the costimulatory receptor OX40 (CD134), was an agonistic, fully human IgG2 monoclonal antibody. Intravenous ivuxolimab was administered to patients every 2 weeks at six dose levels: 0.01, 0.1, 0.3, 1.5, 3 and 10 mg/kg. Among the approximately 50 dose-escalation patients, some 20 had hepatocellular carcinoma, roughly 15 melanoma, 9 renal cell carcinoma and 9 head and neck cancer. The dose-escalation cohort was around 83% male with a mean age of approximately 60 years, ranging from roughly 23 to 79. Patients were allowed to have had prior anti-PD-1, anti-PD-L1 or anti-CTLA-4 therapy, and approximately 40% of the dose-escalation patients had previously received checkpoint inhibitors. Partial responses occurred in three dose-escalation patients, of whom one had hepatocellular carcinoma and two had cutaneous melanoma. Peripheral TCRbeta sequencing aimed to test whether ivuxolimab altered TCR sequence diversity and caused clonal T-cell expansion. The monotherapy dose-escalation portion (N ≈ 56 patients) of the phase I ivuxolimab trial is reported in the paper. Beyond this particular receptor, the publication reports: Low levels of normalized T-cell clonal expansion were also shown by some nonresponding patients. The antigen specificity of the peripheral T cells that underwent clonal expansion was not determined. After ivuxolimab, expanded clones were on average more numerous among CD8+ T cells than among CD4+ T cells. At doses of 0.1 to 3.0 mg/kg, clonal expansion of both CD4+ and CD8+ blood T cells was observed from baseline to week 6. In the 0.1-3.0 mg/kg groups, partial responders had among the lowest normalized peripheral clonal expansion, particularly in CD8+ T cells.

V sheds 5 bases and J sheds 2 bases, leaving 10 bases between their ends. The CDR3 goes from the cysteine to the phenylalanine over 13 residues. The CDR3 DNA has 39 bases and is translated from base 1. The CDR1 and CDR2 encoded by the germline V gene are SGHNT and YENEEA. Genomic DNA was isolated from the sorted cells so that the TCRbeta CDR3 region could be sequenced. The immunoSEQ Assay was used for sequencing of TCRbeta CDR3 regions. In its TCRdb copy, this immuneACCESS table keeps in-frame sequences only and misses some clones. Where compared with another copy, unresolved V genes explain less than half of these, and the others have no known cause. The sample yields approximately 90,000 clones; 70% to 90% were counted once. Less than 5% of the sample comes from the top ten. Patients with autoimmune disease history or receiving systemic immunosuppression were excluded from the trial. In every dose cohort, peripheral blood was drawn for TCR sequencing at baseline, cycle 4 day 1, and cycle 7 day 1. The samples were taken from a phase I, first-in-human, multicenter, open-label dose-escalation trial of ivuxolimab. Adults with locally advanced or metastatic melanoma, renal cell carcinoma, hepatocellular carcinoma or head and neck squamous cell carcinoma were enrolled in the trial. Before TCR sequencing, CD4+ T cells and CD8+ T cells from peripheral blood were sorted into separate populations.

The chain is encoded by TRBV11-3 joined to TRBJ2-7; the D gene is not confidently resolved. The starting material was CD4+ or CD8+ T cells sorted from blood, obtained in a trial of the OX40 agonist ivuxolimab. This receptor was identified in an adult with an advanced solid tumor such as melanoma, head and neck, liver or kidney cancer. The nucleotide sequence reads as follows: TGTGCCAGCAGCCCTCGGGCCACCTACGAGCAGTACTTC. This yields the protein CASSPRATYEQYF.